Listed below are T cell receptor beta chains from one sample, sequenced in a study of identical twins. One entry per CDR3 protein results from TCRdb running MiXCR on the 5' RACE reads. The sample carries 700,000 to 950,000 distinct CDR3 sequences, 12% recorded once. The sample was also linked to a second study, of yellow fever vaccine responses in identical twins.

Input material: PBMCs. The receptors stem from a woman between 18 and 30 years old in good health. CDR3s include the opening cysteine and the closing phenylalanine or tryptophan. The order of the fields is D gene, J gene, clone size, V gene, CDR3 protein, CDR3 DNA. D genes are given only for firm matches. The listing skips clone size in some rows; elsewhere it reads once, few, many or a size class.

>.|TRBJ1-1|many|TRBV29-1
CSVEEGGAGEAFF
TGCAGCGTTGAAGAAGGGGGGGCCGGTGAAGCTTTCTTT
>.|TRBJ1-6|.|TRBV18
CASSLSSDGLGSPLHF
TGTGCCAGCTCACTTTCCAGTGACGGCCTAGGGTCACCCCTCCACTTT
>.|TRBJ2-5|.|TRBV7-9
CASSLVAGAQETQNF
TGTGCCAGCAGCTTAGTTGCGGGGGCGCAAGAGACCCAGAACTTC
>.|TRBJ1-1|.|TRBV3-1
CASSLSRASNTEAFF
TGTGCCAGCAGCTTATCCCGGGCCAGTAACACTGAAGCTTTCTTT
>.|TRBJ2-7|.|TRBV20-1
CSARDWSGASGEQYF
TGCAGTGCTAGAGATTGGTCAGGGGCTAGCGGTGAGCAGTACTTC
>TRBD1|TRBJ1-6|.|TRBV14
CASSHGTAYNSPLHF
TGTGCCAGCAGCCACGGGACAGCATATAATTCACCCCTCCACTTT
>.|TRBJ2-1|.|TRBV5-1
CASSPSADSYNEQFF
TGCGCCAGCAGCCCATCCGCCGACAGCTACAATGAGCAGTTCTTC
>.|TRBJ2-2|few|TRBV7-9
CASSLERGTNTGELFF
TGTGCCAGCAGCTTAGAGCGTGGAACGAACACCGGGGAGCTGTTTTTT
>.|TRBJ1-5|.|TRBV5-5
CASSLDAPRNNQPQHF
TGTGCCAGCAGCTTGGATGCCCCGAGGAACAATCAGCCCCAGCATTTT
>.|TRBJ2-3|.|TRBV24-1
CAAAKEDPPHTQYF
TGTGCCGCTGCGAAAGAAGACCCACCCCATACGCAGTATTTT
>TRBD1|TRBJ1-1|few|TRBV5-1
CANPLGTGKTEAFF
TGCGCCAACCCCCTGGGGACAGGGAAGACTGAAGCTTTCTTT
>TRBD2|TRBJ2-3|.|TRBV2
CASQVAGGVADTQYF
TGTGCCAGCCAGGTAGCGGGAGGTGTTGCAGATACGCAGTATTTT
>.|TRBJ1-5|.|TRBV29-1
CSVGAGGQPQHF
TGCAGCGTTGGGGCGGGCGGTCAGCCCCAGCATTTT
>.|TRBJ2-1|few|TRBV6-1
CASSRSAGSNVNEQFF
TGTGCCAGCAGCCGATCCGCGGGATCCAACGTCAATGAGCAGTTCTTC
>.|TRBJ2-1|many|TRBV12-3/TRBV12-4
CASSRSMGNEQFF
TGTGCCAGCAGTCGCAGTATGGGCAATGAGCAGTTCTTC
>.|TRBJ2-3|.|TRBV6-5
CASSYRPLRMGTDTQYF
TGTGCCAGCAGTTACCGACCACTTCGCATGGGTACAGATACGCAGTATTTT
>.|TRBJ2-1|many|TRBV12-3/TRBV12-4
CASRLSNEQFF
TGTGCCAGCAGGCTATCCAATGAGCAGTTCTTC
>TRBD2|TRBJ2-2|.|TRBV4-1
CASSQVGAGVAGLNTGELFF
TGCGCCAGCAGCCAAGTAGGGGCAGGGGTAGCGGGGCTGAACACCGGGGAGCTGTTTTTT
>.|TRBJ1-2|.|TRBV6-1
CASSEGTGMYGYTF
TGTGCCAGCAGTGAGGGGACGGGAATGTATGGCTACACCTTC
>.|TRBJ1-2|many|TRBV20-1
CSALVQGNYGYTF
TGCAGTGCTCTCGTACAGGGAAACTATGGCTACACCTTC
>.|TRBJ1-5|.|TRBV5-5
CASSLTGFDNQPQHF
TGTGCCAGCAGCTTGACAGGGTTCGACAATCAGCCCCAGCATTTT
>TRBD2|TRBJ2-1|.|TRBV5-1
CASSLAPSGRTYNEQFF
TGCGCCAGCAGCTTGGCCCCTAGCGGGAGAACCTACAATGAGCAGTTCTTC
>TRBD2|TRBJ2-1|few|TRBV5-5
CASSLASGRLRDEQFF
TGTGCCAGCAGCTTGGCTAGCGGGAGGCTCCGGGATGAGCAGTTCTTC
>TRBD2|TRBJ2-1|few|TRBV20-1
CSAGGLAGGPRSSYNEQFF
TGCAGTGCTGGGGGACTAGCGGGAGGGCCGAGAAGCTCCTACAATGAGCAGTTCTTC
>.|TRBJ2-3|.|TRBV29-1
CSVEVMDTQYF
TGCAGCGTTGAAGTGATGGATACGCAGTATTTT
>TRBD2|TRBJ2-1|few|TRBV10-3
CAISTTSGLRNEQFF
TGTGCCATCAGCACTACTAGCGGACTAAGGAATGAGCAGTTCTTC
>.|TRBJ1-5|many|TRBV9
CASSVGSGGHQPQHF
TGTGCCAGCAGCGTAGGTAGTGGCGGGCATCAGCCCCAGCATTTT
>TRBD2|TRBJ2-5|.|TRBV6-5
CASSYGGLAGPRGTQYF
TGTGCCAGCAGTTACGGGGGACTAGCGGGCCCTCGGGGGACCCAGTACTTC
>.|TRBJ2-7|.|TRBV28
CASSATGLYEQYF
TGTGCCAGCAGTGCCACAGGGTTATACGAGCAGTACTTC
>TRBD1|TRBJ1-4|.|TRBV5-8
CASSLGQGTTSEKLFF
TGTGCCAGCAGCTTGGGACAGGGGACGACAAGTGAAAAACTGTTTTTT
>TRBD2|TRBJ2-3|.|TRBV5-6
CASRAVGGASTDTQYF
TGTGCCAGCAGAGCAGTCGGGGGGGCTAGCACAGATACGCAGTATTTT
>TRBD2|TRBJ2-3|.|TRBV10-3
CAISDGSGLLTDTQYF
TGTGCCATCAGTGATGGTAGCGGGCTCCTCACAGATACGCAGTATTTT
>.|TRBJ2-7|many|TRBV5-1
CASSQAVAVREQYF
TGCGCCAGCAGTCAAGCTGTAGCTGTGAGAGAGCAGTACTTC